Described below is a single TCR beta chain sequence and its context. Trimming took off 4 bases at V and 6 bases at J, with 7 bases between the two ends. The CDR3 spans 11 residues. CDR1 is MNHEY, CDR2 SVGAGI, per germline. TCR beta chains were sequenced at survey level with immunoSEQ. Profiling relied on immunoSEQ multiplex PCR, and the TCRdb table lists in-frame clones only, not all of them. The sample has some 68,000 clones, 90% to 95% seen once. The material sequenced was PBMCs. The chain is built from TRBV6-5 and TRBJ2-7; D is ambiguous. The source of this sequence is a man aged 35-49 years with rheumatoid arthritis. The DNA for the CDR3 is TGTGCCAGCAGTTGGGCCCGCGAGCAGTACTTC. This encodes CASSWAREQYF.